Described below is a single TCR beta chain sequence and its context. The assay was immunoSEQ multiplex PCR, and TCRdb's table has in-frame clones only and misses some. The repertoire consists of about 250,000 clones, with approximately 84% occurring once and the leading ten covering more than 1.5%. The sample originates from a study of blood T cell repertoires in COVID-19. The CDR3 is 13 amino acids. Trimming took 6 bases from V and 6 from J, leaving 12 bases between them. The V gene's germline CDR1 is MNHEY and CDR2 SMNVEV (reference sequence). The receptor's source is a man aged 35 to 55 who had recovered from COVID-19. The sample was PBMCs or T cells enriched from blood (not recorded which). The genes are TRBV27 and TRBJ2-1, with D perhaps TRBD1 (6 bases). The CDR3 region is CASRPGVGNEQFF. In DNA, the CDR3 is TGTGCCAGCAGGCCAGGGGTTGGCAATGAGCAGTTCTTC.